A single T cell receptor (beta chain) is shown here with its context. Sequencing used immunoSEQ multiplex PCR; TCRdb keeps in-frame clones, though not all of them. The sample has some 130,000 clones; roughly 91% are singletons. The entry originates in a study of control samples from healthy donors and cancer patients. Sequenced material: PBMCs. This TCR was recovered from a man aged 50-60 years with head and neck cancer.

The CDR3 spells CASSPGTGDQPQHF. The CDR3, as DNA: TGTGCCAGCAGCCCAGGGACAGGGGATCAGCCCCAGCATTTT. The chain joins TRBV11-3 to TRBJ1-5, with 10 bases lining up with TRBD1. Losses at the gene ends were 5 bases for V and 5 bases for J; bases not matched to a gene: 3. The CDR3 sequence is 14 residues long. Germline V CDR1 and CDR2: SGHNT, YENEEA.